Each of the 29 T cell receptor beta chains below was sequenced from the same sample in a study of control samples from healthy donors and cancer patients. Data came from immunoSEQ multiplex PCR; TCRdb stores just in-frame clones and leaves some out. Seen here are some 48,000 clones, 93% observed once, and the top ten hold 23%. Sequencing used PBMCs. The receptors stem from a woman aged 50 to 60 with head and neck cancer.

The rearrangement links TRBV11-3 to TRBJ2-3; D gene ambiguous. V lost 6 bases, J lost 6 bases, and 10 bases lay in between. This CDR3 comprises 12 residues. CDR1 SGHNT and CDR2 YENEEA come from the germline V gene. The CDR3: CASRGIEDTQYF. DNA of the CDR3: TGTGCCAGCAGGGGGATCGAGGATACGCAGTATTTT.

CDR3 amino acids: CASSLQGDTQYF. DNA for the CDR3: TGTGCCAGCAGCCTACAGGGGGATACGCAGTATTTT. V usage is TRBV28 and J usage is TRBJ2-3; 7 nucleotides line up with TRBD1. Germline values: CDR1 MDHEN, CDR2 SYDVKM. The V segment lost 6 bases and the J segment 6 bases; nucleotides outside the gene matches: 3. CDR3 length: 12 amino acids.

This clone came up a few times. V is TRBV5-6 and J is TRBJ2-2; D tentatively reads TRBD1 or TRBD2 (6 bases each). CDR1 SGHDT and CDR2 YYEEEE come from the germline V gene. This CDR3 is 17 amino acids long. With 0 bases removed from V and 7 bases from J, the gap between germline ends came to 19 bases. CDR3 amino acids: CASSLGVAAGEVGELFF. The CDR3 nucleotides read TGTGCCAGCAGCTTGGGGGTTGCGGCAGGGGAGGTCGGGGAGCTGTTTTTT.

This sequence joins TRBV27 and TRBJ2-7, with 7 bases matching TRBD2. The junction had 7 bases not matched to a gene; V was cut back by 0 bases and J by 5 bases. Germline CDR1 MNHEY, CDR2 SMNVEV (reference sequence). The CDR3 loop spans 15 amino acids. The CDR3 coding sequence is TGTGCCAGCAGTTTATCAGGGCTAGCGGTCCACGAGCAGTACTTC. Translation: CASSLSGLAVHEQYF.

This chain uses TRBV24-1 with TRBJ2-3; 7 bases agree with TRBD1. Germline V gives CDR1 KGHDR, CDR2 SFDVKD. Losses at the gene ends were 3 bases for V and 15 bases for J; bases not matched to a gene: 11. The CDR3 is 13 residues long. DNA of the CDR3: TGTGCCACCAGTGATGGGGGCAGGGGGTTGAGTTATTTT. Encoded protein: CATSDGGRGLSYF.

DNA for the CDR3: TGTGCCAGTAGTATCGTGGGACAGGGTTTGCAGCCCCAGCATTTT. Its protein is CASSIVGQGLQPQHF. The rearrangement uses TRBV19 and TRBJ1-5; TRBD1 matches at 9 bases. There are 15 residues in the CDR3. With V trimmed by 3 bases and J by 7 bases, 7 bases remained unmatched. Germline loops: CDR1 LNHDA, CDR2 SQIVND (reference sequence).

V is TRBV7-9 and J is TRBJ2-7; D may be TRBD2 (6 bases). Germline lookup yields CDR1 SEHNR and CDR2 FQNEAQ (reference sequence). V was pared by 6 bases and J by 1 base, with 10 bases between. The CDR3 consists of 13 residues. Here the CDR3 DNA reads TGTGCCAGCAGAGGGGACTTTTCCTACGAGCAGTACTTC. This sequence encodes CASRGDFSYEQYF.

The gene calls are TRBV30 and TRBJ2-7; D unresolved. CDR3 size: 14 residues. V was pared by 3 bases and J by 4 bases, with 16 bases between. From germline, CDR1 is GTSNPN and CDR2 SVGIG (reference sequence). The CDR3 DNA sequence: TGTGCCTGGAGCCAAGCCCCCCTTCCTTACGAGCAGTACTTC. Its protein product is CAWSQAPLPYEQYF.

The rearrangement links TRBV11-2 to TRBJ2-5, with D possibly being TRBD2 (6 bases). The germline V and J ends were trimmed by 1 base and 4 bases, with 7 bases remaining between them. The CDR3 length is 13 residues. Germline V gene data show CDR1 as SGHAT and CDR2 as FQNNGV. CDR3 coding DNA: TGTGCCAGCAGCTTAGGGAGGGGAGAGACCCAGTACTTC. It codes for CASSLGRGETQYF.

CDR3 sequence reads: CASSLGLAGTTDTQYF. CDR3 in DNA: TGTGCCAGCAGCTTGGGACTAGCGGGGACCACAGATACGCAGTATTTT. V is TRBV5-5 and J is TRBJ2-3; 11 bases are a match to TRBD2. Germline V gives CDR1 SGHKS, CDR2 YYEKEE (reference sequence). The CDR3 is 16 residues long. The ends lost 0 bases at V and 2 bases at J; junction bases unmatched: 2.

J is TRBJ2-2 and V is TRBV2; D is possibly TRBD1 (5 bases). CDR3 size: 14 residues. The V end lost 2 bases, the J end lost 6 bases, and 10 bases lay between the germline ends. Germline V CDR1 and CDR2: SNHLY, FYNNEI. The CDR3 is CASSESSRAGELFF. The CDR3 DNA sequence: TGTGCCAGCAGTGAATCTTCCAGGGCCGGGGAGCTGTTTTTT.

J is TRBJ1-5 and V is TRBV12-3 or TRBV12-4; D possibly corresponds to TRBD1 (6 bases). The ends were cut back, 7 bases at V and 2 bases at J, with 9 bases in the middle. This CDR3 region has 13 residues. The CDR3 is CASTSGGNQPQHF. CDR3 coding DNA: TGTGCCAGCACGTCAGGGGGCAATCAGCCCCAGCATTTT.

CDR3 region: CASSSHTGELFF. CDR3 sequence (DNA): TGTGCCAGCAGTTCCCACACCGGGGAGCTGTTTTTT. J is TRBJ2-2 and V is TRBV6-2 or TRBV6-3; unclear D gene. This CDR3 is built from 12 residues. Germline lookup yields CDR1 MNHEY and CDR2 SVGEGT. V lost 4 bases, J lost 3 bases, and 3 bases lay in between.

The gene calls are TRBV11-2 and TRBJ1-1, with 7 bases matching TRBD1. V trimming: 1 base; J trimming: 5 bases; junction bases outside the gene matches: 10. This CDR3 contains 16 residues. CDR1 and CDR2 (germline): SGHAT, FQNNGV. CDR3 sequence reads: CASSLASRGYRTEAFF. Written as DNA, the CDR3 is TGTGCCAGCAGCTTAGCAAGCAGGGGGTACCGTACTGAAGCTTTCTTT.

The CDR3, as DNA: TGTGCCAGCAGCCCCTGTAAGCGCCCTAACACTGAAGCTTTCTTT. This encodes CASSPCKRPNTEAFF. The chain combines TRBV21-1 with TRBJ1-1. TRBV21-1 is termed a pseudogene. The CDR3 is 15 amino acids.

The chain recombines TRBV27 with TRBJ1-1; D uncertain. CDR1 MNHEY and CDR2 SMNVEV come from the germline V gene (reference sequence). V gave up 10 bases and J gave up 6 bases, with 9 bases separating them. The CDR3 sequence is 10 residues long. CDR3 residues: CAIKRAEAFF. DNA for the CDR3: TGTGCCATCAAACGAGCTGAAGCTTTCTTT.

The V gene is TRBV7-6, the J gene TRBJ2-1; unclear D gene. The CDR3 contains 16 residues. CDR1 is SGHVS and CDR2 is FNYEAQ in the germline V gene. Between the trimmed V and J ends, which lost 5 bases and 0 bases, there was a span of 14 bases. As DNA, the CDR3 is TGTGCCAGCAGCCCGATGACCCCTAGCTCCTACAATGAGCAGTTCTTC. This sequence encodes CASSPMTPSSYNEQFF.

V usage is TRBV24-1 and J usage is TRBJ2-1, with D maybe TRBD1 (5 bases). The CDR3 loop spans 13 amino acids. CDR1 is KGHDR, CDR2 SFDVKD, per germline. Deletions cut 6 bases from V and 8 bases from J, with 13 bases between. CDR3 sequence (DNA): TGTGCCACCAGTCTTAGGGGTAAAGATGAGCAGTTCTTC. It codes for CATSLRGKDEQFF.

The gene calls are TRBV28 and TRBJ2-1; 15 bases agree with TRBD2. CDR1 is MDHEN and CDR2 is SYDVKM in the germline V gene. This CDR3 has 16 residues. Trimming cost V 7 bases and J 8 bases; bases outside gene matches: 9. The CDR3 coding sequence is TGTGCCAGCACTCCGCCGGGACTAGCGGGAGGCGATGAGCAGTTCTTC. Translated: CASTPPGLAGGDEQFF.

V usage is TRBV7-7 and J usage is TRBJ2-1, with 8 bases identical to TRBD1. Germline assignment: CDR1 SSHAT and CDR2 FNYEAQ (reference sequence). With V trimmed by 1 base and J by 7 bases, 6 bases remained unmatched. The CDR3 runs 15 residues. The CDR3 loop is CASSLEAGQGNEQFF. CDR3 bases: TGTGCCAGCAGCTTAGAGGCTGGACAGGGAAATGAGCAGTTCTTC.

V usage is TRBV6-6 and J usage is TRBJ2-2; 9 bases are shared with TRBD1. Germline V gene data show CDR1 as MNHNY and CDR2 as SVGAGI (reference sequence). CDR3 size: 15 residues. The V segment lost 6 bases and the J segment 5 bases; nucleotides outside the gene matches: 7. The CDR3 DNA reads TGTGCCAGCAGCAACAGGGGGCGCGCAACCGGGGAGCTGTTTTTT. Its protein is CASSNRGRATGELFF.

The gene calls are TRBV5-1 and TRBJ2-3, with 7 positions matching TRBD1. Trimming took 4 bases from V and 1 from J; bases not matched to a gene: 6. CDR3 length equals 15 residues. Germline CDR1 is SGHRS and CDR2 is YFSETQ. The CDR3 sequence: CASSATGLGTDTQYF. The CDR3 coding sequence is TGCGCCAGCAGCGCGACAGGGCTGGGCACAGATACGCAGTATTTT. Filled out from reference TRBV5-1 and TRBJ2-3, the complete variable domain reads KAGVTQTPRYLIKTRGQQVTLSCSPISGHRSVSWYQQTPGQGLQFLFEYFSETQRNKGNFPGRFSGRQFSNSRSEMNVSTLELGDSALYLCASSATGLGTDTQYFGPGTRLTVL.

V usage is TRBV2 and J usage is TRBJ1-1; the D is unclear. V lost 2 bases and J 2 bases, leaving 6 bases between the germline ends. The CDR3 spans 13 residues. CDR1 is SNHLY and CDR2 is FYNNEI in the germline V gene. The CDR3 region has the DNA TGTGCCAGCAGTGAAAACAGTAACACTGAAGCTTTCTTT. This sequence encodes CASSENSNTEAFF.

The CDR3 loop is CASLLQGKGEKLFF. As DNA, the CDR3 is TGTGCCAGCTTATTACAGGGGAAGGGTGAAAAACTGTTTTTT. The gene calls are TRBV28 and TRBJ1-4; the match to TRBD1 covers 7 bases. Germline lookup yields CDR1 MDHEN and CDR2 SYDVKM. This CDR3 contains 14 residues. V dropped 8 bases and J dropped 7; count of bases not matched to a gene: 10.

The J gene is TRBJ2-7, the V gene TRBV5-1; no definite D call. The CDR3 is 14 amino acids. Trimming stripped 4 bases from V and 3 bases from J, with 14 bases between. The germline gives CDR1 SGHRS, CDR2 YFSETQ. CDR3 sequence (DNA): TGCGCCAGCAGCCAGGAAAGCATCTTCTACGAGCAGTACTTC. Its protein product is CASSQESIFYEQYF. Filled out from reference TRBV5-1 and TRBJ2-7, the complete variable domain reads KAGVTQTPRYLIKTRGQQVTLSCSPISGHRSVSWYQQTPGQGLQFLFEYFSETQRNKGNFPGRFSGRQFSNSRSEMNVSTLELGDSALYLCASSQESIFYEQYFGPGTRLTVT.

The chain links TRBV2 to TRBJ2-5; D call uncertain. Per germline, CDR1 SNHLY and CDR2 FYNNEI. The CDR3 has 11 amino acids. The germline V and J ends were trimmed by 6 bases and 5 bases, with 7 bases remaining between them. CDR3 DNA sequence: TGTGCCAGCAGAGGGTGGGAGACCCAGTACTTC. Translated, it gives CASRGWETQYF.

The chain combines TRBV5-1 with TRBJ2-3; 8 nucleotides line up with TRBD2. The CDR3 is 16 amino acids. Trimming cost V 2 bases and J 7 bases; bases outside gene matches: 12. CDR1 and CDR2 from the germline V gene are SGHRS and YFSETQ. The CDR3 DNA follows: TGCGCCAGCAGCTTCGAAGAGGGTAGCGGGGCCTATACGCAGTATTTT. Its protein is CASSFEEGSGAYTQYF.

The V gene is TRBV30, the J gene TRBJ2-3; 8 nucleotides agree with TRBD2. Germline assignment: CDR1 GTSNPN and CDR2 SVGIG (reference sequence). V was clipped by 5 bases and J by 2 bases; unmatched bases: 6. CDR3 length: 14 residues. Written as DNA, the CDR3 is TGTGCCTGGGACGGCGGGAGGTCCACAGATACGCAGTATTTT. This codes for CAWDGGRSTDTQYF.

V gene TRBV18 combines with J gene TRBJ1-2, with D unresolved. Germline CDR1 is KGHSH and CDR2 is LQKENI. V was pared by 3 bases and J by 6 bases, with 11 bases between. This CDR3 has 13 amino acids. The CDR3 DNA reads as TGTGCCAGCTCACCTACTCAAGGAGATGGCTACACCTTC. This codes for CASSPTQGDGYTF.